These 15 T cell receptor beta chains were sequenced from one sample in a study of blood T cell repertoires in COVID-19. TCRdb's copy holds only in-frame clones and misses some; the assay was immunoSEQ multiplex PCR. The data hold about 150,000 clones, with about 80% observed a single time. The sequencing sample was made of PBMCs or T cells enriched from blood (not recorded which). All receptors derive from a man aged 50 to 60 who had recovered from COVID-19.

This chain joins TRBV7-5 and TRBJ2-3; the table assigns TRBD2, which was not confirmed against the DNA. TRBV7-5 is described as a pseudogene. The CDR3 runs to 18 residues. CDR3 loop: CARSLVPGGATSTDTQYF. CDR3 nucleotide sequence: TGTGCCAGAAGCTTAGTCCCCGGGGGGGCCACTAGCACAGATACGCAGTATTTT.

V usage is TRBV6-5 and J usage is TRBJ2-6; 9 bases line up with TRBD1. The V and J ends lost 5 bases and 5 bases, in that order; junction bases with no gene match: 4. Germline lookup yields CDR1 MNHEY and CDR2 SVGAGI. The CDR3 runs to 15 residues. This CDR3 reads CASSRGTGRANVLTF. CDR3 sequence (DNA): TGTGCCAGCAGTAGAGGGACAGGGAGGGCCAACGTCCTGACTTTC.

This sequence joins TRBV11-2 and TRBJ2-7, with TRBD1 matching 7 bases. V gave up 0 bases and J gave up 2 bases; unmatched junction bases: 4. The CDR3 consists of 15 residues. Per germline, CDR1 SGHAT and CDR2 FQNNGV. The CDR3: CASSLEGQMTYEQYF. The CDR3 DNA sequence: TGTGCCAGCAGCTTAGAGGGACAGATGACCTACGAGCAGTACTTC. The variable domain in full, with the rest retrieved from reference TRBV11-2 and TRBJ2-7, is EAGVAQSPRYKIIEKRQSVAFWCNPISGHATLYWYQQILGQGPKLLIQFQNNGVVDDSQLPKDRFSAERLKGVDSTLKIQPAKLEDSAVYLCASSLEGQMTYEQYFGPGTRLTVT.

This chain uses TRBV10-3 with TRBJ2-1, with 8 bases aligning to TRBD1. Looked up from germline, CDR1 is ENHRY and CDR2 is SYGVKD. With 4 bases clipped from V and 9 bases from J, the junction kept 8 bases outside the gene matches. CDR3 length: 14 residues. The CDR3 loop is CAISGRQGAGEQFF. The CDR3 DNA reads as TGTGCCATCAGTGGGAGGCAGGGGGCCGGTGAGCAGTTCTTC.

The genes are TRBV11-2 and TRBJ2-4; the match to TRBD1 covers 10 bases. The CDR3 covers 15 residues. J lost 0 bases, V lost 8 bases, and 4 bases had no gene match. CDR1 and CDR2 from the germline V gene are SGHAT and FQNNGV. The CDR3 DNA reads TGTGCCAGCGATCGGACAGGGGGAGCCAAAAACATTCAGTACTTC. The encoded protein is CASDRTGGAKNIQYF.

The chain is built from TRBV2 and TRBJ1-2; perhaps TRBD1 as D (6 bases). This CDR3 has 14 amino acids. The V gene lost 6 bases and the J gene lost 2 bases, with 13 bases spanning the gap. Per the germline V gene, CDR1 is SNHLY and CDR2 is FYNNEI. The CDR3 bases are TGTGCCAGCAGGCCCGGGACAACCAACTATGGCTACACCTTC. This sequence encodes CASRPGTTNYGYTF.

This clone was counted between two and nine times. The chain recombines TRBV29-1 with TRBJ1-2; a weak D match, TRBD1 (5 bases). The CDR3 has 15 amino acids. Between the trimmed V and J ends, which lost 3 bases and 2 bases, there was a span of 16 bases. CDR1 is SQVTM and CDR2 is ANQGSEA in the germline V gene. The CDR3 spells CSVDSGRALNYGYTF. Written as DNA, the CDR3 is TGCAGCGTTGACTCGGGCAGGGCGTTGAACTATGGCTACACCTTC.

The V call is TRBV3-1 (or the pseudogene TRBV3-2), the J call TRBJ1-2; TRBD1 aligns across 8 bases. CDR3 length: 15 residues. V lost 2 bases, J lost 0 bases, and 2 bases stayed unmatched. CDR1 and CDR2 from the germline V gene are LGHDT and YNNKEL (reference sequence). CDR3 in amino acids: CASSQLDRANYGYTF. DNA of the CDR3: TGTGCCAGCAGCCAACTGGACAGGGCTAACTATGGCTACACCTTC.

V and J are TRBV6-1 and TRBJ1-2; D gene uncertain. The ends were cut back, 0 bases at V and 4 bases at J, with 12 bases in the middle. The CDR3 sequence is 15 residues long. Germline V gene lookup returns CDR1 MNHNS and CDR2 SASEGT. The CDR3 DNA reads TGTGCCAGCAGTGAAGCGGTCATCAACTCCTATGGCTACACCTTC. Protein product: CASSEAVINSYGYTF.

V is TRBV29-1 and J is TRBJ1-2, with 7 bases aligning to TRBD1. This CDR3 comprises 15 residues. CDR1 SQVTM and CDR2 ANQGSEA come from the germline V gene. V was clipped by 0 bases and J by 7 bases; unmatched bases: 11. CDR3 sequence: CSVEDGSGGLSGYTF. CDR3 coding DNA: TGCAGCGTTGAAGATGGGTCAGGGGGTCTCTCTGGCTACACCTTC. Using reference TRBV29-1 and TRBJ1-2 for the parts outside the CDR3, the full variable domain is SAVISQKPSRDICQRGTSLTIQCQVDSQVTMMFWYRQQPGQSLTLIATANQGSEATYESGFVIDKFPISRPNLTFSTLTVSNMSPEDSSIYLCSVEDGSGGLSGYTFGSGTRLTVV.

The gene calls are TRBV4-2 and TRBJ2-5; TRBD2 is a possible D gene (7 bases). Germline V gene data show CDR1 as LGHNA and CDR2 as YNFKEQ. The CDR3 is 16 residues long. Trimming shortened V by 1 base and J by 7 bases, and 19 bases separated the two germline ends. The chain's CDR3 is CASSQGGGGGQVTQYF. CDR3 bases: TGTGCCAGCAGCCAAGGTGGTGGGGGGGGCCAGGTGACCCAGTACTTC.

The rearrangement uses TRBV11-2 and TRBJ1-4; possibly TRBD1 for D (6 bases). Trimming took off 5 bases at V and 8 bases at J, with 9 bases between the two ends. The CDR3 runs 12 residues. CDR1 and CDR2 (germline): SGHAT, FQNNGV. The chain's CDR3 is CASSTQGEKLFF. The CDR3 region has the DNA TGTGCCAGCAGCACCCAGGGGGAAAAACTGTTTTTT.

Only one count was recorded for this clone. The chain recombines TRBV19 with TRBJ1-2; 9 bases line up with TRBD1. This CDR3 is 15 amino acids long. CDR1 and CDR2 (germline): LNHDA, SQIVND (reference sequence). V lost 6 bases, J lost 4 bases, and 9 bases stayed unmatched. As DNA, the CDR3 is TGTGCCAGTAGGAACCGGGACAGGGATATCTATGGCTACACCTTC. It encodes CASRNRDRDIYGYTF.

CDR3 nucleotides: TGTGCCAGTAGTTCCAAGGGACAGGGGGCTGGAAACACCATATATTTT. This gives the protein CASSSKGQGAGNTIYF. This chain joins TRBV19 and TRBJ1-3, with 11 bases matching TRBD1. Trimming cost V 5 bases and J 2 bases; bases outside gene matches: 5. CDR3 length: 16 residues. Germline CDR1 reads LNHDA; CDR2 reads SQIVND (reference sequence).

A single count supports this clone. The CDR3 bases are TGCGCCAGCAGCCAAGAGGTTAGCGGCTTCACAGATACGCAGTATTTT. Amino acids: CASSQEVSGFTDTQYF. The chain links TRBV4-3 to TRBJ2-3; TRBD2 is a possible D gene (6 bases). With 0 bases removed from V and 2 bases from J, the gap between germline ends came to 12 bases. CDR1 LGHNA and CDR2 YSLEER come from the germline V gene. The CDR3 is made up of 16 amino acids.